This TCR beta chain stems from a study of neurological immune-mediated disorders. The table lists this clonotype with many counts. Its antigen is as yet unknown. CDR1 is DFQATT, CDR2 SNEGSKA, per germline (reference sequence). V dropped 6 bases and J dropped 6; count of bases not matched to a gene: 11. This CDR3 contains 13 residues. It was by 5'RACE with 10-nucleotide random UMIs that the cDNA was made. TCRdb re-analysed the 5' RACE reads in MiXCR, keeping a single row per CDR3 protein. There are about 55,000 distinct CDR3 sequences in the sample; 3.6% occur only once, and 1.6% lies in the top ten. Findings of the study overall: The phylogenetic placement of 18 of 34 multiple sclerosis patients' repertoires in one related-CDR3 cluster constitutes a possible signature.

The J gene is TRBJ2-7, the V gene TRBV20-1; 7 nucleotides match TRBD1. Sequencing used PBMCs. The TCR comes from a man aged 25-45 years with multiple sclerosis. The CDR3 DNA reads TGCAGTGCCCCCGGGACAGTAGAAATCGAGCAGTACTTC. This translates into CSAPGTVEIEQYF.